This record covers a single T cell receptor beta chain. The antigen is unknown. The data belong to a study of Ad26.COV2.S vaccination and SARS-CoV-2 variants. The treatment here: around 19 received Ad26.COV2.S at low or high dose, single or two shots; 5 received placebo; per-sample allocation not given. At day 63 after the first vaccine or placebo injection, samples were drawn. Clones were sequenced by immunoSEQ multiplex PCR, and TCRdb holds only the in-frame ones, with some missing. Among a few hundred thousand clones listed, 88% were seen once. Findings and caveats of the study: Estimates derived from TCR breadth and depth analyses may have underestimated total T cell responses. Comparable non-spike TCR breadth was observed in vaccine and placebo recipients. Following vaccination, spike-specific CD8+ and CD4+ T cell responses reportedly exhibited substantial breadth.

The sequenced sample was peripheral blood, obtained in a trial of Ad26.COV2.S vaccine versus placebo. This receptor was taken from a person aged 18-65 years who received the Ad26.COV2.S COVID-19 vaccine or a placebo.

The CDR3 DNA follows: TGTGCCAGCAGCTCGCGGACATACACAGATACGCAGTATTTT. As protein: CASSSRTYTDTQYF. V is TRBV9 and J is TRBJ2-3, with D possibly TRBD1 on 5 matching bases. This CDR3 contains 14 residues. Germline CDR1 is SGDLS and CDR2 is YYNGEE. Trimming took off 4 bases at V and 2 bases at J, with 11 bases between the two ends.